Below, 20 T cell receptor beta chains from the same sample are listed, as sequenced in a study of post-analysis software for immune sequencing data. Study-wide points: With TRBV5-6, TRBV5-1 and TRBV20-1 included, several TRBV segments were more frequent in patients than in controls.

These receptors' targets are unknown. Unique molecular identifiers were carried by the TCR beta cDNA libraries. TCRdb reprocessed the PCR reads with MiXCR, giving one entry per CDR3 protein. Of roughly 700,000 distinct CDR3 sequences listed, approximately 30% are singletons. The sample comprised blood. These receptors all stem from a girl between 5 and 17 years old with multiple sclerosis.

The chain uses TRBV28 and TRBJ1-2, with 7 positions matching TRBD1. V shed 5 bases, J shed 8 bases, and the junction held 5 bases outside the gene matches. CDR1 is MDHEN, CDR2 SYDVKM, per germline. The CDR3 is 12 residues long. The CDR3: CASSMNRGGYTF. CDR3 bases: TGTGCCAGCAGTATGAACAGGGGCGGCTACACCTTC.

The rearrangement uses TRBV2 and TRBJ2-3; no definite D call. The germline V and J ends were trimmed by 6 bases and 8 bases, with 9 bases remaining between them. The CDR3 totals 11 residues. The germline gives CDR1 SNHLY, CDR2 FYNNEI. The CDR3 is CASSDDVTQYF. The CDR3 DNA reads TGTGCCAGCAGCGATGATGTTACGCAGTATTTT.

This chain uses TRBV12-3 or TRBV12-4 with TRBJ2-5; D uncertain. The V end lost 7 bases, the J end lost 9 bases, and 24 bases lay between the germline ends. The CDR3 is 15 residues long. This CDR3 reads CASTSIVSAAKAQYF. CDR3 in DNA: TGTGCCAGCACCTCTATTGTATCGGCGGCAAAGGCCCAGTACTTC.

The V gene is TRBV9, the J gene TRBJ1-2, with 7 bases matching TRBD1. CDR1 SGDLS and CDR2 YYNGEE come from the germline V gene. The CDR3 spans 17 residues. The V gene end was trimmed by 3 bases and the J gene end by 5 bases; junction bases not matched to a gene: 16. The CDR3 DNA sequence: TGTGCCAGCAGCGAGCGTACAGGGGCCCTAGCTTTATATGGCTACACCTTC. Its protein is CASSERTGALALYGYTF.

The chain employs TRBV20-1 and TRBJ1-5; no clear D gene. The V gene lost 4 bases and the J gene lost 0 bases, with 10 bases spanning the gap. The CDR3 contains 14 residues. CDR1 DFQATT and CDR2 SNEGSKA come from the germline V gene (reference sequence). DNA for the CDR3: TGCAGTGCTATGAGGCCTTATAGCAATCAGCCCCAGCATTTT. Translating gives CSAMRPYSNQPQHF.

The rearrangement uses TRBV5-1 and TRBJ1-4; D is unclear. Between the trimmed V and J ends, which lost 0 bases and 4 bases, there was a span of 13 bases. CDR1 and CDR2 from the germline V gene are SGHRS and YFSETQ. The CDR3 contains 16 residues. CDR3 protein: CASSLDAVGDNEKLFF. The CDR3 DNA is TGCGCCAGCAGCTTGGATGCCGTAGGAGATAATGAAAAACTGTTTTTT.

This clonotype has just a few counts. The chain has TRBV7-9 and TRBJ1-2; possibly TRBD1 for D (5 bases). CDR1 and CDR2 from the germline V gene are SEHNR and FQNEAQ (reference sequence). Trimming left V 5 bases short and J 8 bases short, with 21 bases between. The CDR3 length is 15 residues. The CDR3 sequence is CASSPPQGAGRGYTF. The CDR3, as DNA: TGTGCCAGCAGCCCTCCACAAGGGGCAGGGAGAGGCTACACCTTC.

The chain links TRBV20-1 to TRBJ1-2; D remains ambiguous. The germline gives CDR1 DFQATT, CDR2 SNEGSKA (reference sequence). The CDR3 has 14 residues. V was clipped by 3 bases and J by 3 bases, with 14 bases between them. This CDR3 reads CSASLRKVDYGYTF. The CDR3 DNA follows: TGCAGTGCTAGCCTCAGGAAAGTAGACTATGGCTACACCTTC.

This clonotype showed up many times. The chain couples TRBV20-1 to TRBJ1-2; unclear D gene. The CDR3 runs 15 residues. The ends were cut back, 0 bases at V and 5 bases at J, with 16 bases in the middle. Germline V gives CDR1 DFQATT, CDR2 SNEGSKA (reference sequence). Here the CDR3 DNA reads TGCAGTGCTAGAGATCGGGCCCGACCTGGGTATGGCTACACCTTC. Residues: CSARDRARPGYGYTF.

This clonotype has more than one count but fewer than ten. The chain links TRBV20-1 to TRBJ2-1; D possibly corresponds to TRBD2 (6 bases). Germline V lookup: CDR1 DFQATT, CDR2 SNEGSKA (reference sequence). This CDR3 contains 15 residues. The V end was cut by 5 bases, the J end by 3 bases, with 17 bases between. The CDR3: CSAYGRQRNYNEQFF. The CDR3 DNA reads TGCAGTGCTTATGGGAGGCAGCGGAACTACAATGAGCAGTTCTTC.

The chain joins TRBV28 to TRBJ1-6, with 7 bases fitting TRBD1. CDR1 and CDR2 from the germline V gene are MDHEN and SYDVKM. V was pared by 6 bases and J by 13 bases, with 12 bases of the junction left unmatched. This CDR3 is 14 amino acids long. This CDR3 is CASRLRTGRAPLHF. DNA of the CDR3: TGTGCCAGCAGGCTCAGGACAGGAAGGGCCCCCCTCCACTTT.

In this sample, this clonotype turned up a few times. The CDR3 here is CSARAGGGYTF. The CDR3 DNA reads as TGCAGTGCTAGGGCGGGGGGAGGCTACACCTTC. This rearrangement joins TRBV20-1 to TRBJ1-2; D might be TRBD1 (5 bases). Trimming pared 3 bases from V and 8 bases from J, leaving 10 bases between. The CDR3 runs to 11 residues. Germline values: CDR1 DFQATT, CDR2 SNEGSKA (reference sequence).

The J gene is TRBJ2-7, the V gene TRBV9, with a possible D match to TRBD2 (6 bases). With 0 bases removed from V and 0 bases from J, the gap between germline ends came to 10 bases. CDR1 SGDLS and CDR2 YYNGEE come from the germline V gene. The CDR3 has 15 amino acids. The DNA for the CDR3 is TGTGCCAGCAGCGTAGACGGGAGCCTCTCCTACGAGCAGTACTTC. Its protein is CASSVDGSLSYEQYF.

In its sample, this clonotype was seen once. This sequence may be a read error, since a much larger clone differs from it by one base. The chain employs TRBV6-1 and TRBJ2-1; 7 bases are a match to TRBD1. The J call is in doubt because the DNA end fits TRBJ2-7 better. Germline assignment: CDR1 MNHNS and CDR2 SASEGT. The CDR3 totals 15 residues. CDR3 sequence: CASRPSGQQYNEQYF. The CDR3 region has the DNA TGTGCCAGCAGGCCTTCGGGACAGCAATACAATGAGCAGTACTTC.

The rearrangement links TRBV20-1 to TRBJ2-4; D call uncertain. Germline-derived CDR1 and CDR2 are DFQATT and SNEGSKA (reference sequence). V lost 5 bases, J lost 2 bases, and 16 bases lay in between. The CDR3 is made up of 15 amino acids. As DNA, the CDR3 is TGCAGTGCTCCGTCGGATGGGCGGCCCAAAAACATTCAGTACTTC. Amino acids: CSAPSDGRPKNIQYF.

This clonotype was observed a handful of times. This chain links TRBV7-2 with TRBJ2-1; D perhaps matches TRBD1 (6 bases). Germline V gene sequence: CDR1 SGHTA, CDR2 FQGNSA. This CDR3 has 13 residues. Trimming stripped 7 bases from V and 9 bases from J, with 16 bases between. The CDR3 is CASNRDVGSEQFF. CDR3 nucleotide sequence: TGTGCCAGCAACAGGGACGTAGGGAGTGAGCAGTTCTTC.

This clonotype was observed a few times. This sequence joins TRBV6-5 and TRBJ2-7; D is unresolved. The CDR3 contains 18 residues. Deletions cut 0 bases from V and 0 bases from J, with 18 bases between. The germline V gene encodes CDR1 MNHEY and CDR2 SVGAGI. CDR3 DNA sequence: TGTGCCAGCAGTTACTCGAATCTGGAAGATAAGAGCTCCTACGAGCAGTACTTC. This sequence encodes CASSYSNLEDKSSYEQYF.

The rearrangement joins TRBV4-1 to TRBJ1-5, with unresolved D. CDR3 length: 15 residues. The germline V gene encodes CDR1 MGHRA and CDR2 YSYEKL. With 1 base removed from V and 4 bases from J, the gap between germline ends came to 11 bases. CDR3 in DNA: TGCGCCAGCAGCCAAGTACTGGAAAAGAATCAGCCCCAGCATTTT. It encodes CASSQVLEKNQPQHF.

This clonotype was seen a few times. This chain links TRBV20-1 with TRBJ1-1, with D uncertain. Trimming took off 3 bases at V and 1 base at J, with 12 bases between the two ends. The CDR3 spans 14 residues. The germline V gene encodes CDR1 DFQATT and CDR2 SNEGSKA (reference sequence). CDR3 loop: CSASTLDENTEAFF. In DNA form, the CDR3 reads TGCAGTGCTAGTACATTGGATGAGAACACTGAAGCTTTCTTT.

The V gene is TRBV20-1, the J gene TRBJ2-1; D may be TRBD1 (5 bases). With 0 bases removed from V and 9 bases from J, the gap between germline ends came to 21 bases. CDR3 size: 16 residues. Germline CDR1 is DFQATT and CDR2 is SNEGSKA (reference sequence). CDR3 region: CSARDGAGSVYSEQFF. The CDR3 region has the DNA TGCAGTGCTAGAGATGGGGCAGGGTCGGTATACTCTGAGCAGTTCTTC.